The present T cell receptor beta chain was sequenced within a study of CD8 T cells in Susac syndrome. Reverse transcription of about 0.5 to 1 ug RNA used random hexamers. TCRdb ran MiXCR on the immunoSEQ multiplex PCR reads and lists one entry per CDR3 protein. The sample lists about 300,000 distinct CDR3 sequences, approximately 85% occurring once. V lost 9 bases to trimming and J lost 7 bases, with 9 bases between them. CDR1 is KGHDR and CDR2 is SFDVKD in the germline V gene. This CDR3 region has 11 residues. V gene TRBV24-1 combines with J gene TRBJ2-1; the D gene is possibly TRBD2 (5 bases). The specimen sequenced was CD8+ T cells from PBMCs. The source is a human donor with multiple sclerosis. The CDR3 sequence is CATRTGNEQFF. The CDR3 DNA follows: TGTGCCACCCGTACGGGGAATGAGCAGTTCTTC.